This TCR beta chain emerged from a study of T cells in Graves' hyperthyroidism and ophthalmopathy. Amplification targeted TCR beta CDR3 regions from RNA transcripts. With the HTBI primer set, the TCR CDR3 went through a first round of RT-PCR. TCRdb recomputed calls from the multiplex PCR reads with MiXCR, one row per CDR3 protein. The sample has roughly 380,000 distinct CDR3 sequences, roughly 13% seen once. Patients aged 18 to 65 had newly diagnosed hyperthyroidism lasting under 2 months. Diagnoses used clinical symptoms, serum thyroxine and TRAb, thyroid ultrasound and orbital computed tomography. Germline assignment: CDR1 MGHRA and CDR2 YSYEKL. The V end lost 4 bases, the J end lost 2 bases, and 11 bases lay between the germline ends. The CDR3 covers 14 residues.

The chain couples TRBV4-1 to TRBJ1-2; D not certain. The sequence came from a woman aged 18-35 years with Graves' hyperthyroidism. The sample taken for sequencing was blood. The CDR3 DNA reads as TGCGCCAGCAGCCCTCGAGCTGCGAACTATGGCTACACCTTC. Translation gives CASSPRAANYGYTF.